This T cell receptor beta chain was identified during a study of blood T cell repertoires in COVID-19. Study details: Samples of COVID-19 (acute and convalescent) were obtained from the United States, Italy and Spain.

Original handling: Quantification of nucleated cells was approximated via reference gene primer amplification. TCRdb's table, derived via immunoSEQ multiplex PCR, lists solely in-frame clones and lacks some. V and J calls and clone size are as listed in that table; D and trimming were resolved from the DNA. The sample records about 140,000 clones, 80% to 90% being singletons. In the case of this clone: The same CDR3 can be traced to other DNA sequences in this sample.

The sequence came from a man in his sixties with active or convalescent COVID-19. Material for sequencing was peripheral blood.

CDR3 sequence reads: CASSLAGETQYF. The CDR3 nucleotides are TGCGCCAGCAGCTTGGCCGGAGAGACCCAGTACTTC. The chain joins TRBV5-1 to TRBJ2-5; D is undetermined. Germline CDR1 is SGHRS and CDR2 is YFSETQ. Trimming took 0 bases from V and 4 from J, leaving 4 bases between them. The CDR3 is 12 residues long.